This T cell receptor beta chain was obtained from a study of blood T cells in healthy people across ages. General study findings and limits: Among long-lived donors, naive CD4+ cells were more numerous and diversity higher than in aged donors.

The authors ran a second PCR of roughly 6 to 12 cycles using a sample-barcoded 5' primer and a J-beta primer mix. A template-switch adaptor with 12 random nucleotides tagged each cDNA molecule. One entry per CDR3 protein, called by TCRdb with MiXCR from the 5' RACE reads. Of over 950,000 distinct CDR3 sequences in the sample, roughly 51% were seen once. This clonotype was picked up a small number of times. Its antigen remains unidentified. The sequenced material came from blood. The receptor comes from a woman aged 60-75 years in good health.

The CDR3 DNA is TGCAGCGTTGTTCTAGCGGGAGGTATACCAGATACGCAGTATTTT. The encoded protein is CSVVLAGGIPDTQYF. V usage is TRBV29-1 and J usage is TRBJ2-3, with 11 bases aligning to TRBD2. V dropped 4 bases and J dropped 4; count of bases not matched to a gene: 7. Germline V CDR1 and CDR2: SQVTM, ANQGSEA. The CDR3 runs to 15 residues.